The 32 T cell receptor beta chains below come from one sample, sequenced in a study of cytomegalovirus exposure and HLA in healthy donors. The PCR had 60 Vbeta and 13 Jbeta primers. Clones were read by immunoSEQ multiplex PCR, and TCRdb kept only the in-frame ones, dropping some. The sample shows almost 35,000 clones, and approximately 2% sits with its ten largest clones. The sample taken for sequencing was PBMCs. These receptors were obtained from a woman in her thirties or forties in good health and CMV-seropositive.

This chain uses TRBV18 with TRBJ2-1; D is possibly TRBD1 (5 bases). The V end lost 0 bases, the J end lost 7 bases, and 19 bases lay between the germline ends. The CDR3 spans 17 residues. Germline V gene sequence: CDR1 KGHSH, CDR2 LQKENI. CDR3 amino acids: CASSPPKGSKSGNEQFF. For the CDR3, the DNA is TGTGCCAGCTCACCACCCAAGGGGTCTAAATCCGGGAATGAGCAGTTCTTC.

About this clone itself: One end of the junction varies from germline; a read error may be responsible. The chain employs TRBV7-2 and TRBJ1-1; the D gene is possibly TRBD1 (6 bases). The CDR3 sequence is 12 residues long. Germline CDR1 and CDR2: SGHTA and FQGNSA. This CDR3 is CASSSLGALRQF. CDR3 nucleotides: TGTGCCAGCAGCTCCCTGGGGGCCCTCCGCCAATTT.

CDR3 residues: CASGRGADTGELFF. The CDR3 coding sequence is TGTGCCAGCGGGCGGGGGGCGGACACCGGGGAGCTGTTTTTT. This chain uses TRBV6-5 with TRBJ2-2; 8 bases line up with TRBD2. V shed 8 bases and J 3 bases; nucleotides not matched to a gene: 5. This CDR3 spans 14 amino acids. The V gene's germline CDR1 is MNHEY and CDR2 SVGAGI.

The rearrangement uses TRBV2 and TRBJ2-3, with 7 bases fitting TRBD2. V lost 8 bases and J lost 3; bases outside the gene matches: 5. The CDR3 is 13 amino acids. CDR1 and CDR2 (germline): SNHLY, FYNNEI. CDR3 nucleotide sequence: TGTGCCAGCTCCTGGGGGGGGACAGATACGCAGTATTTT. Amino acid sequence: CASSWGGTDTQYF.

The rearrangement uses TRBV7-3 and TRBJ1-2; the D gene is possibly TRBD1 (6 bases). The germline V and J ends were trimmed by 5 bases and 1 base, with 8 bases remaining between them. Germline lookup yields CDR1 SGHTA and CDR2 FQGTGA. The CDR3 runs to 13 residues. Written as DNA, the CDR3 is TGTGCCAGCAGCGAGGACAGTAACTATGGCTACACCTTC. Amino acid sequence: CASSEDSNYGYTF.

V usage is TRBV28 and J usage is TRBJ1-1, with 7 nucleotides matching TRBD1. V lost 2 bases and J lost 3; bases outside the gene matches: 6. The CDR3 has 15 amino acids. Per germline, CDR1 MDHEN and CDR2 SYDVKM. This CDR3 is CASSLESTGDTEAFF. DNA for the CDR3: TGTGCCAGCAGTTTAGAAAGCACAGGGGACACTGAAGCTTTCTTT.

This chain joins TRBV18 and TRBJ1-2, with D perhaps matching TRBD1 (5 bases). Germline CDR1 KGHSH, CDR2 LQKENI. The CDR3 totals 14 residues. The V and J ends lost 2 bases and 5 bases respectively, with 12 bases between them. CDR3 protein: CASSPVLDNYGYTF. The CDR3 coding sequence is TGTGCCAGCTCACCAGTTTTGGACAATTATGGCTACACCTTC.

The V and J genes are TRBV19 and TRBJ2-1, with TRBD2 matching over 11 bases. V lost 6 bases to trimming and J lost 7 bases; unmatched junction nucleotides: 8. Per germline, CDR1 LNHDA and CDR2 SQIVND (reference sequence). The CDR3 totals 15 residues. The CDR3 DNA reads TGTGCCAGTAGCCTAGCGGGAGGTATTTGGAATGAGCAGTTCTTC. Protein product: CASSLAGGIWNEQFF. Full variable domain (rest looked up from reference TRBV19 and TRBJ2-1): DGGITQSPKYLFRKEGQNVTLSCEQNLNHDAMYWYRQDPGQGLRLIYYSQIVNDFQKGDIAEGYSVSREKKESFPLTVTSAQKNPTAFYLCASSLAGGIWNEQFFGPGTRLTVL.

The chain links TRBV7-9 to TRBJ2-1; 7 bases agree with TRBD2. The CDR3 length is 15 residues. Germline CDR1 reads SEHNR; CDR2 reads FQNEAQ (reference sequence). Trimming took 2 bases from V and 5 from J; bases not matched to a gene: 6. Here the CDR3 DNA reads TGTGCCAGCAGCTTATTAGGGAGGGTACACAATGAGCAGTTCTTC. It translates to CASSLLGRVHNEQFF.

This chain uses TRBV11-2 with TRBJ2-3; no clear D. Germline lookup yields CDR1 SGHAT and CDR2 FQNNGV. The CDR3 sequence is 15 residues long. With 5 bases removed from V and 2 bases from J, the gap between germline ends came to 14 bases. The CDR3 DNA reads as TGTGCCAGCAGCCCCAATCAGGCGATCACAGATACGCAGTATTTT. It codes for CASSPNQAITDTQYF.

CDR3 DNA: TGCGCCAGCAGTTCCGGGGGACGGGCCAACGAGCAGTACTTC. Protein: CASSSGGRANEQYF. V and J are TRBV5-1 and TRBJ2-7; possible D gene TRBD2, 6 bases. Deletions cut 5 bases from V and 5 bases from J, with 17 bases between. Looked up from germline, CDR1 is SGHRS and CDR2 is YFSETQ. The CDR3 covers 14 residues.

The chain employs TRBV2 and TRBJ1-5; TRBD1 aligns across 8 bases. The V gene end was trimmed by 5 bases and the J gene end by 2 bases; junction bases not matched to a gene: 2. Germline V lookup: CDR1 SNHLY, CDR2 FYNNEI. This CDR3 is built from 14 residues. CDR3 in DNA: TGTGCCAGCAGTTTACAGGGGGGCAATCAGCCCCAGCATTTT. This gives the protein CASSLQGGNQPQHF. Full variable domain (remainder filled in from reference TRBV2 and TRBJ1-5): EPEVTQTPSHQVTQMGQEVILRCVPISNHLYFYWYRQILGQKVEFLVSFYNNEISEKSEIFDDQFSVERPDGSNFTLKIRSTKLEDSAMYFCASSLQGGNQPQHFGDGTRLSIL.

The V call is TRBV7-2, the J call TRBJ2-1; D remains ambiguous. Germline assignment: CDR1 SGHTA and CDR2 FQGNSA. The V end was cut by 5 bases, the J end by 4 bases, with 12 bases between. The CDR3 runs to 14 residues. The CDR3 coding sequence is TGTGCCAGCAGCCCCTCTCGCGGATACAATGAGCAGTTCTTC. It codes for CASSPSRGYNEQFF. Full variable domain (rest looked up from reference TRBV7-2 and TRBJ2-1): GAGVSQSPSNKVTEKGKDVELRCDPISGHTALYWYRQSLGQGLEFLIYFQGNSAPDKSGLPSDRFSAERTGGSVSTLTIQRTQQEDSAVYLCASSPSRGYNEQFFGPGTRLTVL.

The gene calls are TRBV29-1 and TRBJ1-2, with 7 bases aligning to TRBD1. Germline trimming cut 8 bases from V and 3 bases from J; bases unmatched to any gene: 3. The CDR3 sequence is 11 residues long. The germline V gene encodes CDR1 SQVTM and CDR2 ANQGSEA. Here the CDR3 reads CSLGQDYGYTF. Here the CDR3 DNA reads TGCAGCCTCGGACAGGACTATGGCTACACCTTC.

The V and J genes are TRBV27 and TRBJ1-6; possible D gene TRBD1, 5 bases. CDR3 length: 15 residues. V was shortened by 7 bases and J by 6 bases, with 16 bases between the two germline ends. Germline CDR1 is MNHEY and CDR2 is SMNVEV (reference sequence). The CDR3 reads CASTNFGGGNSPLHF. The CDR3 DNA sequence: TGTGCCAGCACCAATTTCGGGGGAGGTAATTCACCCCTCCACTTT.

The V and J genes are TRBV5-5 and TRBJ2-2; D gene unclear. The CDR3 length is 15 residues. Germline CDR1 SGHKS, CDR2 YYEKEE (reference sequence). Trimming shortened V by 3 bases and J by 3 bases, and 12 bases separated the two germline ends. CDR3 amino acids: CASSSNTGYTGELFF. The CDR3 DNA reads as TGTGCCAGCAGCTCCAACACGGGTTACACCGGGGAGCTGTTTTTT. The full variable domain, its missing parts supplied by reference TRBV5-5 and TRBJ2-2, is DAGVTQSPTHLIKTRGQQVTLRCSPISGHKSVSWYQQVLGQGPQFIFQYYEKEERGRGNFPDRFSARQFPNYSSELNVNALLLGDSALYLCASSSNTGYTGELFFGEGSRLTVL.

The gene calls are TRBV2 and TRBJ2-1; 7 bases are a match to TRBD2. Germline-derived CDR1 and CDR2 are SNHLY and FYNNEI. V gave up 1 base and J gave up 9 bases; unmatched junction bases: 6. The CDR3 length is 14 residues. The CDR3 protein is CASSEDLAGVEQFF. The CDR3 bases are TGTGCCAGCAGTGAAGATCTGGCGGGGGTTGAGCAGTTCTTC.

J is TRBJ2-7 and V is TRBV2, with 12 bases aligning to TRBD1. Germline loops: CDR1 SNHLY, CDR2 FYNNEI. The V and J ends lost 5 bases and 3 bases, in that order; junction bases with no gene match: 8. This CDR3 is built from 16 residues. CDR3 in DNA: TGTGCCAGCAGTCCCGGGACAGGGGGCCCGTTCTACGAGCAGTACTTC. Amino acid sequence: CASSPGTGGPFYEQYF. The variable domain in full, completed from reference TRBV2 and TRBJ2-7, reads EPEVTQTPSHQVTQMGQEVILRCVPISNHLYFYWYRQILGQKVEFLVSFYNNEISEKSEIFDDQFSVERPDGSNFTLKIRSTKLEDSAMYFCASSPGTGGPFYEQYFGPGTRLTVT.

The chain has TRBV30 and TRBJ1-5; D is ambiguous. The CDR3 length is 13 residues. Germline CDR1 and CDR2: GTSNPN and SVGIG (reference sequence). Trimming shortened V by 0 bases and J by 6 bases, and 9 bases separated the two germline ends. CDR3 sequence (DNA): TGTGCCTGGAGTGTACTTGAGGGTCAGCCCCAGCATTTT. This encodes CAWSVLEGQPQHF.

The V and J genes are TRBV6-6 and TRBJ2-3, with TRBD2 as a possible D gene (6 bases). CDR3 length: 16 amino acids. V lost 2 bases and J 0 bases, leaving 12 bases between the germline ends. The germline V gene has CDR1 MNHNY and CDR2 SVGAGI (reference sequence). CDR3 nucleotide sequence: TGTGCCAGCAGTTACGGGGGGAGCACTAGCACAGATACGCAGTATTTT. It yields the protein CASSYGGSTSTDTQYF.

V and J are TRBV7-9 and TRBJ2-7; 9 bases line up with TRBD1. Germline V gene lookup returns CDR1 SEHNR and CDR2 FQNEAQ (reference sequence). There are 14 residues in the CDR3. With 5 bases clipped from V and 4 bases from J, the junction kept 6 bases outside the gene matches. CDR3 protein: CASSMGQGKYEQYF. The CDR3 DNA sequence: TGTGCCAGCAGCATGGGACAGGGTAAATACGAGCAGTACTTC.

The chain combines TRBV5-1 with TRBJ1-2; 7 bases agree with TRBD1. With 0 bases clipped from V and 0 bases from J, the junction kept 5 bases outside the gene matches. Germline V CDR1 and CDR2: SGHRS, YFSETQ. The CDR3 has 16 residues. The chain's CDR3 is CASSLVGQGANYGYTF. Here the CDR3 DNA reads TGCGCCAGCAGCTTGGTTGGGCAGGGGGCTAACTATGGCTACACCTTC.

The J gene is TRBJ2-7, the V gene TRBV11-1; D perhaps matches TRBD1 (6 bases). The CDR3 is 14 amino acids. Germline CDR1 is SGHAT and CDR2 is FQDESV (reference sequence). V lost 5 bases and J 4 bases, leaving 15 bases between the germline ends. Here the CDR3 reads CASSPSQGTYEQYF. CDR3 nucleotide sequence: TGTGCCAGCAGCCCCTCACAGGGTACATACGAGCAGTACTTC.

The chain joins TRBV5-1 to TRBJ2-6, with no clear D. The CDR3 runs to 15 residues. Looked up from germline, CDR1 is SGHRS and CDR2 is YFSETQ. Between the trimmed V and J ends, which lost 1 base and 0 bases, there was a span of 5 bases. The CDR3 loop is CASSLTASGANVLTF. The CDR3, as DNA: TGCGCCAGCAGCTTGACAGCCTCTGGGGCCAACGTCCTGACTTTC.

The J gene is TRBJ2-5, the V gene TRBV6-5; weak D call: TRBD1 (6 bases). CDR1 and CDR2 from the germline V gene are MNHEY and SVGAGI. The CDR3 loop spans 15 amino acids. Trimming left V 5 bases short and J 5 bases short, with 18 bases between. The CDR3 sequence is CASSPLTGISETQYF. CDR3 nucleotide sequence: TGTGCCAGCAGTCCCCTGACAGGCATTTCGGAGACCCAGTACTTC.

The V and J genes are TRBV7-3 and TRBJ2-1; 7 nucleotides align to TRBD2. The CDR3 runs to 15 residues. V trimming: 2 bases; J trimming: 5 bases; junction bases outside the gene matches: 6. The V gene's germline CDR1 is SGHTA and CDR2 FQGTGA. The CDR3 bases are TGTGCCAGCAGCTTATATGTGACTAGCAACAATGAGCAGTTCTTC. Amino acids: CASSLYVTSNNEQFF.

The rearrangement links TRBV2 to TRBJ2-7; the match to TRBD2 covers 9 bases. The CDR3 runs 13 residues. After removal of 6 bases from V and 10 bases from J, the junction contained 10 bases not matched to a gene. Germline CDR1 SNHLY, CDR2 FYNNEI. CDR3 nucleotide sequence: TGTGCCAGCAGGGTCGCGGGGGGGCCTTATCAGTACTTC. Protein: CASRVAGGPYQYF.

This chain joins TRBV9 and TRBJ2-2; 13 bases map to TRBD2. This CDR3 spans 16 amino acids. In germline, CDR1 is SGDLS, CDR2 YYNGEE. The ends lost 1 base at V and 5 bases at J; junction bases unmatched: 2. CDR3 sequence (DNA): TGTGCCAGCAGCGTAACTAGCGGGGGGGCGACCGGGGAGCTGTTTTTT. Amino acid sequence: CASSVTSGGATGELFF. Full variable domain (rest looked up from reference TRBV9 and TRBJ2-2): DSGVTQTPKHLITATGQRVTLRCSPRSGDLSVYWYQQSLDQGLQFLIQYYNGEERAKGNILERFSAQQFPDLHSELNLSSLELGDSALYFCASSVTSGGATGELFFGEGSRLTVL.

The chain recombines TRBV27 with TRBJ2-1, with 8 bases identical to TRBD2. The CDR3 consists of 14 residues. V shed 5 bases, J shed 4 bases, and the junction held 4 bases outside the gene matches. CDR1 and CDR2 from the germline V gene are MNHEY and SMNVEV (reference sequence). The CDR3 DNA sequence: TGTGCCAGCAGTAGCGGGGGAGAGTACAATGAGCAGTTCTTC. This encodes CASSSGGEYNEQFF.

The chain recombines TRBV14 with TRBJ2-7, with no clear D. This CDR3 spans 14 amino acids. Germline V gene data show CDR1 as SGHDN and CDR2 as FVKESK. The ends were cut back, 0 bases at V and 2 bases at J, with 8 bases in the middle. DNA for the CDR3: TGTGCCAGCAGCCAAGATCTCTTCCCCTACGAGCAGTACTTC. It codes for CASSQDLFPYEQYF.

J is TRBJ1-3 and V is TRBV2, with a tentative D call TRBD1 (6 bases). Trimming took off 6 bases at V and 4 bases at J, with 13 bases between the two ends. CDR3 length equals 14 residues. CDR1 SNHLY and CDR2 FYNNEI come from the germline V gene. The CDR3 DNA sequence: TGTGCCAGCAGAAGGACAGCGGGGGGAAACACCATATATTTT. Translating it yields CASRRTAGGNTIYF.

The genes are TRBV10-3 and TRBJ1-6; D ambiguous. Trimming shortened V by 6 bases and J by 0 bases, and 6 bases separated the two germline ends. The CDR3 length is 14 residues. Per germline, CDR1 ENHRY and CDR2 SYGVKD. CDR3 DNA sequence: TGTGCCATCAGGATGAGCTCCTATAATTCACCCCTCCACTTT. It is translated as CAIRMSSYNSPLHF.